Shown below are 21 T cell receptor beta chains from a single sample sequenced in a study of identical twins. TCRdb reprocessed the 5' RACE reads via MiXCR and lists one record per CDR3 protein. The sample lists 200,000 to 250,000 distinct CDR3 sequences, 7.5% occurring once. These data also formed part of another study, on yellow fever vaccine responses in identical twins.

Specimen: memory (CD45RO+) T cells sorted from blood. The receptors originated from a woman in her late teens or twenties in good health.

This clonotype has a count of ten or more. The chain recombines TRBV7-2 with TRBJ2-7, with 8 bases aligning to TRBD2. After removal of 5 bases from V and 0 bases from J, the junction contained 6 bases not matched to a gene. In germline, CDR1 is SGHTA, CDR2 FQGNSA. The CDR3 runs to 15 residues. The CDR3 loop is CASSLVREGSYEQYF. In DNA form, the CDR3 reads TGTGCCAGCAGCCTCGTTCGGGAGGGCTCCTACGAGCAGTACTTC.

The chain carries TRBV4-1 and TRBJ1-5; D remains ambiguous. The CDR3 has 16 amino acids. Germline lookup yields CDR1 MGHRA and CDR2 YSYEKL. V lost 1 base, J lost 0 bases, and 10 bases lay in between. The DNA for the CDR3 is TGCGCCAGCAGCCAAGGCCCCATGCATAGCAATCAGCCCCAGCATTTT. This translates into CASSQGPMHSNQPQHF.

The chain joins TRBV3-1 to TRBJ1-5; possibly TRBD1 for D (5 bases). CDR1 and CDR2 from the germline V gene are LGHDT and YNNKEL (reference sequence). The CDR3 is made up of 14 amino acids. Trimming took 1 base from V and 10 from J, leaving 14 bases between them. The CDR3 here is CASSQGAGGRPQHF. The CDR3 DNA reads as TGTGCCAGCAGCCAAGGGGCGGGGGGTAGACCCCAGCATTTT.

The V gene is TRBV5-5, the J gene TRBJ2-7; D is tentatively TRBD1 or TRBD2 (6 bases each). V lost 4 bases and J 5 bases, leaving 16 bases between the germline ends. In germline, CDR1 is SGHKS, CDR2 YYEKEE (reference sequence). This CDR3 contains 14 residues. The CDR3 here is CASSPFGGHNEQYF. CDR3 in DNA: TGTGCCAGCAGCCCCTTTGGGGGGCACAACGAGCAGTACTTC.

This clonotype was recorded at least ten times. This chain links TRBV7-3 with TRBJ2-3; TRBD2 matches 11 bases. This CDR3 is built from 14 residues. The trim removed 4 bases at V and 4 bases at J, leaving 1 base unmatched. Germline V lookup: CDR1 SGHTA, CDR2 FQGTGA. In DNA, the CDR3 is TGTGCCAGCAGCTCTAGCGGGGGGCCAGATACGCAGTATTTT. Translation gives CASSSSGGPDTQYF.

The rearrangement uses TRBV20-1 and TRBJ2-1; TRBD2 matches 14 bases. CDR3 size: 17 residues. J lost 4 bases, V lost 6 bases, and 11 bases had no gene match. The germline gives CDR1 DFQATT, CDR2 SNEGSKA (reference sequence). The CDR3 protein is CSAQTSGGAVTYNEQFF. Written as DNA, the CDR3 is TGCAGTGCCCAGACTAGCGGGGGGGCAGTGACATACAATGAGCAGTTCTTC.

This clonotype was seen ten or more times. The chain employs TRBV5-6 and TRBJ2-5; TRBD2 matches 8 bases. Germline-derived CDR1 and CDR2 are SGHDT and YYEEEE. With 0 bases clipped from V and 4 bases from J, the junction kept 8 bases outside the gene matches. CDR3 length equals 16 residues. This chain's CDR3 is CASSLGPTSGRETQYF. CDR3 in DNA: TGTGCCAGCAGCTTGGGGCCTACTAGCGGAAGAGAGACCCAGTACTTC.

This clonotype was detected ten times or more. The CDR3 loop is CASSSADEQFF. CDR3 DNA: TGCGCCAGCAGCTCGGCAGATGAGCAGTTCTTC. The rearrangement joins TRBV5-1 to TRBJ2-1; no reliable D call. V was trimmed by 3 bases and J by 8 bases, leaving 6 bases between them. The CDR3 contains 11 residues. CDR1 is SGHRS, CDR2 YFSETQ, per germline.

This clonotype was recorded many times. The chain combines TRBV5-1 with TRBJ1-1, with 9 bases identical to TRBD1. V lost 4 bases, J lost 3 bases, and 7 bases stayed unmatched. This CDR3 region has 15 residues. The germline V gene encodes CDR1 SGHRS and CDR2 YFSETQ. CDR3 bases: TGCGCCAGCAGCCCGGGACAGGGTTTCGACACTGAAGCTTTCTTT. Translating gives CASSPGQGFDTEAFF.

At least ten counts were recorded for this clonotype. The rearrangement joins TRBV12-3 or TRBV12-4 to TRBJ2-5; tentative D call: TRBD2 (6 bases). The CDR3 has 16 residues. Trimming took off 5 bases at V and 0 bases at J, with 16 bases between the two ends. CDR3 sequence reads: CASSGSSGTYQETQYF. The DNA for the CDR3 is TGTGCCAGCAGTGGCAGCTCCGGGACTTACCAAGAGACCCAGTACTTC.

Worth noting for this clonotype: A read error may explain this, as a much larger clone is one base away. The chain joins TRBV5-6 to TRBJ2-3; D is ambiguous. V was shortened by 4 bases and J by 0 bases, with 12 bases between the two germline ends. Germline V CDR1 and CDR2: SGHDT, YYEEEE. This CDR3 has 15 amino acids. DNA of the CDR3: TGTGCCAGCAGCCCGGACCGCCTCAGCACAGATACGCAGTATTTT. Its protein product is CASSPDRLSTDTQYF.

This clonotype came up many times. The chain has TRBV12-3 or TRBV12-4 and TRBJ2-1; 10 bases are a match to TRBD1. The CDR3 runs 15 residues. V lost 5 bases and J lost 8; bases outside the gene matches: 9. The CDR3 reads CASSLRQGATDEQFF. The CDR3 coding sequence is TGTGCCAGCAGTCTAAGACAGGGGGCTACGGATGAGCAGTTCTTC.

This clonotype was detected many times. V gene TRBV7-2 combines with J gene TRBJ2-7; no firm D call. The V gene's germline CDR1 is SGHTA and CDR2 FQGNSA. The CDR3 contains 12 residues. V was shortened by 1 base and J by 2 bases, with 3 bases between the two germline ends. In DNA form, the CDR3 reads TGTGCCAGCAGCTTAGTTGCCTACGAGCAGTACTTC. The encoded protein is CASSLVAYEQYF. Full variable domain (missing parts from reference TRBV7-2 and TRBJ2-7): GAGVSQSPSNKVTEKGKDVELRCDPISGHTALYWYRQSLGQGLEFLIYFQGNSAPDKSGLPSDRFSAERTGGSVSTLTIQRTQQEDSAVYLCASSLVAYEQYFGPGTRLTVT.

The J gene is TRBJ2-3, the V gene TRBV7-2; perhaps TRBD2 as D (5 bases). This CDR3 contains 14 residues. Trimming took off 3 bases at V and 0 bases at J, with 7 bases between the two ends. Per the germline V gene, CDR1 is SGHTA and CDR2 is FQGNSA. The CDR3 protein is CASSFAGSTDTQYF. For the CDR3, the DNA is TGTGCCAGCAGCTTTGCGGGTAGCACAGATACGCAGTATTTT.

V is TRBV28 and J is TRBJ1-1; 9 bases line up with TRBD1. CDR1 is MDHEN and CDR2 is SYDVKM in the germline V gene. V dropped 6 bases and J dropped 1; count of bases not matched to a gene: 6. CDR3 length: 15 residues. CDR3 residues: CASSDPQGANTEAFF. The CDR3 DNA reads as TGTGCCAGCAGCGATCCACAGGGGGCGAACACTGAAGCTTTCTTT.

This clonotype came up many times. The V call is TRBV5-1, the J call TRBJ2-1, with 9 bases that match TRBD2. This CDR3 spans 16 amino acids. Germline assignment: CDR1 SGHRS and CDR2 YFSETQ. V lost 4 bases, J lost 7 bases, and 12 bases stayed unmatched. The CDR3 sequence: CASSTKTSGSPNEQFF. CDR3 sequence (DNA): TGCGCCAGCAGCACCAAGACTAGCGGATCTCCTAATGAGCAGTTCTTC. Supplemented by reference TRBV5-1 and TRBJ2-1, the full variable domain reads KAGVTQTPRYLIKTRGQQVTLSCSPISGHRSVSWYQQTPGQGLQFLFEYFSETQRNKGNFPGRFSGRQFSNSRSEMNVSTLELGDSALYLCASSTKTSGSPNEQFFGPGTRLTVL.

This chain links TRBV7-8 with TRBJ2-2; 8 nucleotides align to TRBD2. Germline CDR1 SGHVS, CDR2 FQNEAQ. The CDR3 covers 15 residues. V lost 5 bases, J lost 5 bases, and 7 bases stayed unmatched. CDR3 sequence (DNA): TGTGCCAGCAGCCCCCGGGGGGGGAAGACCGGGGAGCTGTTTTTT. As protein: CASSPRGGKTGELFF.

This clonotype occurred a few times. V usage is TRBV20-1 and J usage is TRBJ2-1, with D perhaps matching TRBD1 (6 bases). The V and J ends lost 4 bases and 6 bases respectively, with 22 bases between them. The CDR3 length is 16 residues. Germline V gene lookup returns CDR1 DFQATT and CDR2 SNEGSKA (reference sequence). The CDR3 loop is CSANDRHLPNFNEQFF. CDR3 coding DNA: TGCAGTGCTAATGACAGGCATTTGCCCAATTTCAATGAGCAGTTCTTC.

The genes are TRBV28 and TRBJ2-3; D is perhaps TRBD1 or TRBD2 (5 bases each). Germline assignment: CDR1 MDHEN and CDR2 SYDVKM. The V gene lost 1 base and the J gene lost 3 bases, with 14 bases spanning the gap. The CDR3 is 16 amino acids. The CDR3 loop is CASSLLGVALTDTQYF. The CDR3 nucleotides read TGTGCCAGCAGTTTATTGGGGGTAGCGCTAACAGATACGCAGTATTTT.

This clonotype was seen at least ten times. This sequence joins TRBV2 and TRBJ2-2; possibly TRBD2 for D (7 bases). Looked up from germline, CDR1 is SNHLY and CDR2 is FYNNEI. V shed 7 bases and J shed 4 bases, with 13 bases lying between them. The CDR3 has 14 amino acids. CDR3: CASKQGGGTGELFF. Written as DNA, the CDR3 is TGTGCCAGCAAACAGGGCGGGGGCACCGGGGAGCTGTTTTTT.

In its sample, this clonotype was seen many times. This rearrangement joins TRBV20-1 to TRBJ1-5; TRBD1 matches at 7 bases. This CDR3 is 14 amino acids long. The ends lost 3 bases at V and 1 base at J; junction bases unmatched: 3. Germline assignment: CDR1 DFQATT and CDR2 SNEGSKA (reference sequence). The CDR3 region has the DNA TGCAGTGCTAGGGGGACAGCAAGCAATCAGCCCCAGCATTTT. Its translation: CSARGTASNQPQHF.